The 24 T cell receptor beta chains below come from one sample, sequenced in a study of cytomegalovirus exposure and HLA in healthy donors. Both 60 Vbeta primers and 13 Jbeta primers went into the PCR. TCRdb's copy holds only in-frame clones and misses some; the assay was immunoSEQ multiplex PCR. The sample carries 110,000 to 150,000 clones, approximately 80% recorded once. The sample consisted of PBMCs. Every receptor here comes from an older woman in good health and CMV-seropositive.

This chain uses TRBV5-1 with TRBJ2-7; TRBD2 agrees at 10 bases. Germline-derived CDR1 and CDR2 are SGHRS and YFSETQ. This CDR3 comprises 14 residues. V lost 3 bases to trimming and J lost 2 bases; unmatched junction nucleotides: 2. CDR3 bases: TGCGCCAGCAGCTATACTAGCGGGGCCTACGAGCAGTACTTC. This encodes CASSYTSGAYEQYF.

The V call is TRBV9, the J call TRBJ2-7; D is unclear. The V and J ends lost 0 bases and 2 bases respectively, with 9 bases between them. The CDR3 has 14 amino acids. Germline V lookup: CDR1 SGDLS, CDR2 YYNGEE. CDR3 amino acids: CASSVDVLPYEQYF. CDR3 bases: TGTGCCAGCAGCGTAGACGTACTCCCCTACGAGCAGTACTTC.

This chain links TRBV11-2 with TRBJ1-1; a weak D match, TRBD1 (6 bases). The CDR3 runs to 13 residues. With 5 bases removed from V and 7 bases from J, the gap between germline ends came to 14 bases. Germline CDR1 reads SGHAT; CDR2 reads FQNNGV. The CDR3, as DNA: TGTGCCAGCAGCCCTCCGACAGGATATGAAGCTTTCTTT. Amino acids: CASSPPTGYEAFF.

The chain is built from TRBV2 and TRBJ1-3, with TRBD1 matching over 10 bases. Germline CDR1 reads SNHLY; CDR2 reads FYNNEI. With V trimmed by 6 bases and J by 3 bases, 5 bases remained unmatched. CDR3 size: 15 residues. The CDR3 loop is CASRGDRGGGNTIYF. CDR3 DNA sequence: TGTGCCAGCAGAGGGGACAGGGGAGGTGGAAACACCATATATTTT.

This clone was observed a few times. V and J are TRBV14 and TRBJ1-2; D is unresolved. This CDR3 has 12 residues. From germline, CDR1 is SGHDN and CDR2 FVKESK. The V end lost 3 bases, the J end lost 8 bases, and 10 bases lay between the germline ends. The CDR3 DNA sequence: TGTGCCAGCAGCCAGAATGGCGGGGGCTACACCTTC. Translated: CASSQNGGGYTF.

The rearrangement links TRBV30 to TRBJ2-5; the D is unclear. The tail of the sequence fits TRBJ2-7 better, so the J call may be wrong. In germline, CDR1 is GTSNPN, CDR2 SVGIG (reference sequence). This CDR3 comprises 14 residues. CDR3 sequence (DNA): TGTGCCTGGACCCCTGGGCGAACCTACGACGAGCAGTACTTC. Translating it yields CAWTPGRTYDEQYF.

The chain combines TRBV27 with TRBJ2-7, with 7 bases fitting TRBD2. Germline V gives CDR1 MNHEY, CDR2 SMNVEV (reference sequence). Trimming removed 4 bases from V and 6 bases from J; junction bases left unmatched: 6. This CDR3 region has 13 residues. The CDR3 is CASSSSWGGEQYF. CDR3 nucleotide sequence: TGTGCCAGCAGTTCATCCTGGGGGGGCGAGCAGTACTTC.

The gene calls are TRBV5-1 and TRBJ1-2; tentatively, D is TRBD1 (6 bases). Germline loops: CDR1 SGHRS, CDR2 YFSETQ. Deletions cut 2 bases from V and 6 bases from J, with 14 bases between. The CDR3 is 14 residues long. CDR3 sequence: CASSFRAPGDGYTF. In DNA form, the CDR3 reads TGCGCCAGCAGCTTCAGGGCGCCAGGGGATGGCTACACCTTC.

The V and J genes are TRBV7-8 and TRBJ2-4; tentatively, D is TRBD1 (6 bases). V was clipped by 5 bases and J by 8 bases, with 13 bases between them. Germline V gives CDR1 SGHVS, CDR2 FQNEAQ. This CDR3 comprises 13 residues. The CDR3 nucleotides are TGTGCCAGCAGCGCGGACAGCGAGGACATTCAGTACTTC. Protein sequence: CASSADSEDIQYF. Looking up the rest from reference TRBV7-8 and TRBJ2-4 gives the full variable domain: GAGVSQSPRYKVAKRGQDVALRCDPISGHVSLFWYQQALGQGPEFLTYFQNEAQLDKSGLPSDRFFAERPEGSVSTLKIQRTQQEDSAVYLCASSADSEDIQYFGAGTRLSVL.

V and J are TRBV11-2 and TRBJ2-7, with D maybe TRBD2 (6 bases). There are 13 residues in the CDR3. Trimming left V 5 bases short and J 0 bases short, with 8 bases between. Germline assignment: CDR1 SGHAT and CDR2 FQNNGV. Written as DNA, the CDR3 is TGTGCCAGCAGCCGGGGGTTCTCCTACGAGCAGTACTTC. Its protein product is CASSRGFSYEQYF.

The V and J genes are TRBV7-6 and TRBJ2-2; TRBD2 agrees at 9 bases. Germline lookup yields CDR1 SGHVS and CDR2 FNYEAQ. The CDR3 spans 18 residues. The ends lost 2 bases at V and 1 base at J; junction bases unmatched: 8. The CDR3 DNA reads TGTGCCAGCAGCTTAAGACTGACTAGCGGTGGGAACACCGGGGAGCTGTTTTTT. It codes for CASSLRLTSGGNTGELFF.

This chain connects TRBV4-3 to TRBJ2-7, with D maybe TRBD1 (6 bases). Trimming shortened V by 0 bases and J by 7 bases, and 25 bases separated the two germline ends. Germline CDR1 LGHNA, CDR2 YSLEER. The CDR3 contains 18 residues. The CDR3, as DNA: TGCGCCAGCAGCCAAGAGCCCCGAGGCGGGCCCGTCACAGGGGAGCAGTACTTC. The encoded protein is CASSQEPRGGPVTGEQYF.

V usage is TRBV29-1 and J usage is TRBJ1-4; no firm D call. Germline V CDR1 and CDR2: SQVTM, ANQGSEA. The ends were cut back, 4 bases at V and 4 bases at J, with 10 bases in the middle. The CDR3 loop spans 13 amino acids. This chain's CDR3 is CSVARAGNEKLFF. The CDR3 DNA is TGCAGCGTTGCTCGGGCGGGTAATGAAAAACTGTTTTTT.

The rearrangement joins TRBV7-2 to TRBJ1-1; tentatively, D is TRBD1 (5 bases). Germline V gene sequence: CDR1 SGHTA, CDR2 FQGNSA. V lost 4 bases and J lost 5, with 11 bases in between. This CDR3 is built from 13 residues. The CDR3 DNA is TGTGCCAGCAGCTCCGTGGGGGGTACTGAAGCTTTCTTT. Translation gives CASSSVGGTEAFF.

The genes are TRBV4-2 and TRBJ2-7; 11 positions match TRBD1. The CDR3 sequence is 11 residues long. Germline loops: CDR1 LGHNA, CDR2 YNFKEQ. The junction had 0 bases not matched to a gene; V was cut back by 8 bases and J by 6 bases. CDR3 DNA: TGTGCCAGCGGACAGGGGGCCGAGCAGTACTTC. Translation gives CASGQGAEQYF.

The CDR3 reads CASSSLAGVEYNEQFF. The CDR3 DNA follows: TGTGCCAGCAGTTCACTAGCGGGAGTAGAATACAATGAGCAGTTCTTC. J is TRBJ2-1 and V is TRBV28; 11 bases agree with TRBD2. This CDR3 is 16 amino acids long. Losses at the gene ends were 4 bases for V and 4 bases for J; bases not matched to a gene: 6. Per germline, CDR1 MDHEN and CDR2 SYDVKM.

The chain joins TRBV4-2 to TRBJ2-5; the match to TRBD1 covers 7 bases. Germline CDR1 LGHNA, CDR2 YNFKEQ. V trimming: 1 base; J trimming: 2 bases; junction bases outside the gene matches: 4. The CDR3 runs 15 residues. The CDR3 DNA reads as TGTGCCAGCAGCCAAGTATCAGGGGGACAAGAGACCCAGTACTTC. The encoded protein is CASSQVSGGQETQYF.

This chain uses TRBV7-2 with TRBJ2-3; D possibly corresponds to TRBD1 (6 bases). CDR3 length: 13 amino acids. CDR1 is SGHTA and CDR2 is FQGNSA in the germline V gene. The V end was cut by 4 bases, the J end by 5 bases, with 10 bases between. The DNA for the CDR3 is TGTGCCAGCAGCTCTCAAGGGGGAGATACGCAGTATTTT. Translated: CASSSQGGDTQYF.

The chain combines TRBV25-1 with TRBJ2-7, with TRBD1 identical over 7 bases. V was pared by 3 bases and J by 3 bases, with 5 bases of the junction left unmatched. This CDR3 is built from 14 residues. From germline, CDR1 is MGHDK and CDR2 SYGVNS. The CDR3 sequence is CASSDWTGSYEQYF. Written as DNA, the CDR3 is TGTGCCAGCAGTGATTGGACAGGAAGCTACGAGCAGTACTTC.

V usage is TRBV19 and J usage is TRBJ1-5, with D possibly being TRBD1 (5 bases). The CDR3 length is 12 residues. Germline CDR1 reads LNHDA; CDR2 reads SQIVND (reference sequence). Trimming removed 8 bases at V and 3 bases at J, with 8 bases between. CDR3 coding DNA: TGTGCCAGTCGACAGCTCAATCAGCCCCAGCATTTT. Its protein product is CASRQLNQPQHF.

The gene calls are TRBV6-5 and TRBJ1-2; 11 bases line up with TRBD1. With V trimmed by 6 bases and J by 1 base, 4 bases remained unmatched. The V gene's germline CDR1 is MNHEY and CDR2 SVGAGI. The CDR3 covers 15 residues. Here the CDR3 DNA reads TGTGCCAGCAGCTCGGGGACAGGGGGTAACTATGGCTACACCTTC. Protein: CASSSGTGGNYGYTF.

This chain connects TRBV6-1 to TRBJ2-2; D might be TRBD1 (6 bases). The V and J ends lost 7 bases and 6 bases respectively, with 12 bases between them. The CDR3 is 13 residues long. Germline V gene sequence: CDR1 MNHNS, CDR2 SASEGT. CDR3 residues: CASKTGPAGELFF. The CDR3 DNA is TGTGCCAGCAAAACAGGGCCGGCCGGGGAGCTGTTTTTT.

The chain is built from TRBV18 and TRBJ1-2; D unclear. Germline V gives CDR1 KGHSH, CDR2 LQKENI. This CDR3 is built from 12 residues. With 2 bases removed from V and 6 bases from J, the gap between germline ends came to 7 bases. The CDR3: CASSPVGDGYTF. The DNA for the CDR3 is TGTGCCAGCTCACCAGTCGGGGATGGCTACACCTTC.

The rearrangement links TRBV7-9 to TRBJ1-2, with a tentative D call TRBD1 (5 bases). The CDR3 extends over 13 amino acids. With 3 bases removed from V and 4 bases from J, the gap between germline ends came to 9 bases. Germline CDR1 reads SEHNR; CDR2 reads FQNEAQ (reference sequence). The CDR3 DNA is TGTGCCAGCAGCTTCGGAGGGGCCTATGGCTACACCTTC. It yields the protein CASSFGGAYGYTF.